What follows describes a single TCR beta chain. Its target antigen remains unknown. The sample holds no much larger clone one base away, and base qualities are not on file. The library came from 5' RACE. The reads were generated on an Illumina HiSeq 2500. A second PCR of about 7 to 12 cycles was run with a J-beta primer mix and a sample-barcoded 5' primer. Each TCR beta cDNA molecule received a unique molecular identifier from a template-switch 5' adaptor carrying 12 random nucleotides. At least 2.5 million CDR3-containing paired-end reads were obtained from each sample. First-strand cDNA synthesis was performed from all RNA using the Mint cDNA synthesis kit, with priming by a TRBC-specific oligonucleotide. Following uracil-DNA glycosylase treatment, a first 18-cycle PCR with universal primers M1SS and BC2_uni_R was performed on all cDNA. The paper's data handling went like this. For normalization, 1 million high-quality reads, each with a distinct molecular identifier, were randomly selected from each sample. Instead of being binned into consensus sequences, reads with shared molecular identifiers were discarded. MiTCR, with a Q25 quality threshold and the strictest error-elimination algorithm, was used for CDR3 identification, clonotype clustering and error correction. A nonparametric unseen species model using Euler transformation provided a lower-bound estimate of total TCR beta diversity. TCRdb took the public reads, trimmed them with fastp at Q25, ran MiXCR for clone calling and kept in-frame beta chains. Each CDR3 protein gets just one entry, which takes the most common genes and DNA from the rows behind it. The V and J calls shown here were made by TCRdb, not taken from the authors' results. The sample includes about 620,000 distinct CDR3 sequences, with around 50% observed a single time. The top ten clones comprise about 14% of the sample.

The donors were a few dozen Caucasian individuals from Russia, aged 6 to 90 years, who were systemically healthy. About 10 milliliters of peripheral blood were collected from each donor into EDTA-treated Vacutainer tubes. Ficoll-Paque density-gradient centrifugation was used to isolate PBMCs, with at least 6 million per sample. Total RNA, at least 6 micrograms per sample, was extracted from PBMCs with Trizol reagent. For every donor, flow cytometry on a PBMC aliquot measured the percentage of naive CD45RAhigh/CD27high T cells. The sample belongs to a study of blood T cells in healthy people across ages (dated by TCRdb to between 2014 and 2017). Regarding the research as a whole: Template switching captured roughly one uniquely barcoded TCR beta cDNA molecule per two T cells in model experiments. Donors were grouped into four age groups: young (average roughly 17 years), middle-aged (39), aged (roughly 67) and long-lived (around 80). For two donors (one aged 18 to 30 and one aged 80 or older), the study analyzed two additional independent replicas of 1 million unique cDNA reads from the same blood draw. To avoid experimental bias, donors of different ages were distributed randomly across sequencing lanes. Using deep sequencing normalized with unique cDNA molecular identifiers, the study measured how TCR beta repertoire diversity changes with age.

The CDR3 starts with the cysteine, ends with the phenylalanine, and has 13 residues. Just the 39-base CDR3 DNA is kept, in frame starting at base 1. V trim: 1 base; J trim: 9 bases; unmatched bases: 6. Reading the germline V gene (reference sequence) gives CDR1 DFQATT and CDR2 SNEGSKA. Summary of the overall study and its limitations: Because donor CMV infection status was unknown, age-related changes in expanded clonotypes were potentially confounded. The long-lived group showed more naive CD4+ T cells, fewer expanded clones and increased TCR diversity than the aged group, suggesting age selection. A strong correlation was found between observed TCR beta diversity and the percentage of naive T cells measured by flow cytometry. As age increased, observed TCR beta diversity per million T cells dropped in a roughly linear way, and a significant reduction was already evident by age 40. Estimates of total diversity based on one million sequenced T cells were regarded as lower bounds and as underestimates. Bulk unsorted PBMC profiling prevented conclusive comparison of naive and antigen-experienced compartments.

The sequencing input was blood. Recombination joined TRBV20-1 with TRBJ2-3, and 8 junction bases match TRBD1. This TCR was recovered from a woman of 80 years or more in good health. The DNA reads TGCAGTGCTAGAGGACAGGGGCTAGGAACGCAGTATTTT. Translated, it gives CSARGQGLGTQYF.